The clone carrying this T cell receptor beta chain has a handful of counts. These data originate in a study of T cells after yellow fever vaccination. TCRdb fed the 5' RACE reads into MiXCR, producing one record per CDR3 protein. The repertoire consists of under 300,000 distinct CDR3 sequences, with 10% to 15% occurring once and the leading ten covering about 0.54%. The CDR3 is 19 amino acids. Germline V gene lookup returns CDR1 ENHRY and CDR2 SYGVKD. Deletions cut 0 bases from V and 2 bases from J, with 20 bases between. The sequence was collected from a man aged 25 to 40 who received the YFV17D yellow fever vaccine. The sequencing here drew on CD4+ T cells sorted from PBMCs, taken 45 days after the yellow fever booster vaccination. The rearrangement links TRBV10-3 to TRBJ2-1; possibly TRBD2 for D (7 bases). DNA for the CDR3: TGTGCCATCAGTGAGTCGTTCCAAACCGGGGGGCGAACCTACAATGAGCAGTTCTTC. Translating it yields CAISESFQTGGRTYNEQFF.